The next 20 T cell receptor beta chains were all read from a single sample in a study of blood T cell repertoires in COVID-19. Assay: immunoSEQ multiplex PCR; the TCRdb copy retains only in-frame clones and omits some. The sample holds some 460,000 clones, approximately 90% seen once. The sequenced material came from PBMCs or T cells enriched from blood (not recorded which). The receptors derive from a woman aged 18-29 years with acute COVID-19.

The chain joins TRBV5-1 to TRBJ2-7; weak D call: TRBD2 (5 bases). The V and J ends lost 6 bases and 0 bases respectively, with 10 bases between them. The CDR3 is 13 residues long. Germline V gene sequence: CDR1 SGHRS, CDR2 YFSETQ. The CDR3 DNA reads TGCGCCAGCAAGAGGGAGAGCTCCTACGAGCAGTACTTC. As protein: CASKRESSYEQYF.

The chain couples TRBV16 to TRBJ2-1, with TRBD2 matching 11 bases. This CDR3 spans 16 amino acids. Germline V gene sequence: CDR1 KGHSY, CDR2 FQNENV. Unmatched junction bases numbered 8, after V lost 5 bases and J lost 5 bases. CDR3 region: CASSKLSGGADNEQFF. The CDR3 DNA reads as TGTGCCAGCAGCAAACTTAGCGGGGGGGCCGACAATGAGCAGTTCTTC.

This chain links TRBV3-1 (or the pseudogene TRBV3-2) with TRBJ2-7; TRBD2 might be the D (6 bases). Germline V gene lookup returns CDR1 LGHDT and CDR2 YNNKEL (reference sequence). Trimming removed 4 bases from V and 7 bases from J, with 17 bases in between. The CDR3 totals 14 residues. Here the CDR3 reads CASSPGFGGREQYF. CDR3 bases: TGTGCCAGCAGCCCCGGGTTCGGGGGAAGAGAGCAGTACTTC.

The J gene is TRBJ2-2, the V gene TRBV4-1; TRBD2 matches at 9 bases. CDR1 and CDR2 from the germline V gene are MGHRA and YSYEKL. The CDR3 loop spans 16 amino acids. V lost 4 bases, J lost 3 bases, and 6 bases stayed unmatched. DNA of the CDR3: TGCGCCAGCAGCCTCCTAGCGGGAAGCGACACCGGGGAGCTGTTTTTT. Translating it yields CASSLLAGSDTGELFF.

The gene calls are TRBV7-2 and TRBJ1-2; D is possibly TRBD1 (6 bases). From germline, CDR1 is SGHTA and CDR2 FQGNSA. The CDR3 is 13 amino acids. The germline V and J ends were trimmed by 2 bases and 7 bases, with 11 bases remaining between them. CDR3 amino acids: CASSLWGPGGYTF. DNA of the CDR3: TGTGCCAGCAGCTTATGGGGGCCAGGTGGCTACACCTTC.

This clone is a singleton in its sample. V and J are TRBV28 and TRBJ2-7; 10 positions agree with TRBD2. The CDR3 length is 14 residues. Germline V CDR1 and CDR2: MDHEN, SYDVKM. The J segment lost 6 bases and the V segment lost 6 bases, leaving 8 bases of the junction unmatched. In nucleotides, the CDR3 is TGTGCCAGCAGGGATCCGGGACTAGCGCGCGAGCAGTACTTC. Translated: CASRDPGLAREQYF.

DNA of the CDR3: TGTGCCAGCAGTATCCGGACAAGTGGTTACTACGAGCAGTACTTC. It encodes CASSIRTSGYYEQYF. V is TRBV28 and J is TRBJ2-7; TRBD1 is a possible D gene (5 bases). Germline V gene lookup returns CDR1 MDHEN and CDR2 SYDVKM. V was shortened by 5 bases and J by 3 bases, with 17 bases between the two germline ends. The CDR3 extends over 15 amino acids.

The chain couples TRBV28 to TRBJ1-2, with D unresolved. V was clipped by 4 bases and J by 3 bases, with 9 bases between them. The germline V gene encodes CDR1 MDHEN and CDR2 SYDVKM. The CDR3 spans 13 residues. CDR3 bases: TGTGCCAGCAGTTATGTTCGCGACTATGGCTACACCTTC. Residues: CASSYVRDYGYTF.

DNA of the CDR3: TGTGCCAGCGGTCGGGAGGCCTACAATGAGCAGTTCTTC. It translates to CASGREAYNEQFF. The chain has TRBV12-3 or TRBV12-4 and TRBJ2-1; 7 bases agree with TRBD2. J lost 2 bases, V lost 8 bases, and 3 bases had no gene match. The CDR3 length is 13 residues.

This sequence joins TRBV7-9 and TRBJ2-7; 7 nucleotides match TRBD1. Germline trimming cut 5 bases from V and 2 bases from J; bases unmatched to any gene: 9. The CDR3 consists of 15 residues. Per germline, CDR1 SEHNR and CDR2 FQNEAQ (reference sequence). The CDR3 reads CASSGTARDPYEQYF. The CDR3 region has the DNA TGTGCCAGCAGCGGGACAGCCCGGGACCCCTACGAGCAGTACTTC.

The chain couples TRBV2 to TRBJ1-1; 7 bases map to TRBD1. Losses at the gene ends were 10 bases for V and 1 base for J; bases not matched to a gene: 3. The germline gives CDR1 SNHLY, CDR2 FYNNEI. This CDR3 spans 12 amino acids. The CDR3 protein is CATYRGNTEAFF. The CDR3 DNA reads TGTGCCACCTACAGGGGGAACACTGAAGCTTTCTTT.

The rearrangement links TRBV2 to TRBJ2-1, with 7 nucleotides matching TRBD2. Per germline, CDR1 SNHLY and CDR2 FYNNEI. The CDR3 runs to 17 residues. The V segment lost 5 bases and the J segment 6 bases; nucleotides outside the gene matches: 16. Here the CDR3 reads CASSKRLALLGLNEQFF. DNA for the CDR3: TGTGCCAGCAGTAAAAGACTAGCCCTCCTAGGCCTCAATGAGCAGTTCTTC. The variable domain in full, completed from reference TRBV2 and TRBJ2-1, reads EPEVTQTPSHQVTQMGQEVILRCVPISNHLYFYWYRQILGQKVEFLVSFYNNEISEKSEIFDDQFSVERPDGSNFTLKIRSTKLEDSAMYFCASSKRLALLGLNEQFFGPGTRLTVL.

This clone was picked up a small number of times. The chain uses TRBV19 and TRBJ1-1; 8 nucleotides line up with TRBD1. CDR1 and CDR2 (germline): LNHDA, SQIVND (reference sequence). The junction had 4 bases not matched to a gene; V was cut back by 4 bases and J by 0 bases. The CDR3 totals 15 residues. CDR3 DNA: TGTGCCAGTAGTAGGGACAGGCCAATGAACACTGAAGCTTTCTTT. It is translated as CASSRDRPMNTEAFF.

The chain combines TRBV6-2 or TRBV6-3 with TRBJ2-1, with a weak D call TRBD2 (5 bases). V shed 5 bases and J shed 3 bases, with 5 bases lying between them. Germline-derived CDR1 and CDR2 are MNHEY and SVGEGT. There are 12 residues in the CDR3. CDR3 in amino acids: CASSTSYNEQFF. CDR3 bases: TGTGCCAGCAGTACTAGCTACAATGAGCAGTTCTTC.

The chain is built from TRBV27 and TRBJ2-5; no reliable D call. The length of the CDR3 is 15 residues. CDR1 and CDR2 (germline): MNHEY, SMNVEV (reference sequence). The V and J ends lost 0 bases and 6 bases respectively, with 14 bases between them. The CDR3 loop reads CASSLSAEYGKTQYF. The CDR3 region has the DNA TGTGCCAGCAGTTTATCGGCGGAATACGGAAAGACCCAGTACTTC.

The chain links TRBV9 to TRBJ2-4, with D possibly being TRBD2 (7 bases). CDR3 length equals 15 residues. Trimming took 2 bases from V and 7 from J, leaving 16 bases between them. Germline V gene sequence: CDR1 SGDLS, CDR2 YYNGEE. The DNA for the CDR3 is TGTGCCAGCAGCGTGAATGCGGGGGCGTCGAACATTCAGTACTTC. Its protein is CASSVNAGASNIQYF. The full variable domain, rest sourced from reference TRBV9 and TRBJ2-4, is DSGVTQTPKHLITATGQRVTLRCSPRSGDLSVYWYQQSLDQGLQFLIQYYNGEERAKGNILERFSAQQFPDLHSELNLSSLELGDSALYFCASSVNAGASNIQYFGAGTRLSVL.

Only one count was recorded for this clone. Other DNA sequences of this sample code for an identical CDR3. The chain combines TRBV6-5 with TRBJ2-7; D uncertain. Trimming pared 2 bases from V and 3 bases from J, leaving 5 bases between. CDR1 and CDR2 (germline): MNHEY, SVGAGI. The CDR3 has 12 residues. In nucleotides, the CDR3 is TGTGCCAGCAGTTACACCGGCTACGAGCAGTACTTC. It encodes CASSYTGYEQYF.

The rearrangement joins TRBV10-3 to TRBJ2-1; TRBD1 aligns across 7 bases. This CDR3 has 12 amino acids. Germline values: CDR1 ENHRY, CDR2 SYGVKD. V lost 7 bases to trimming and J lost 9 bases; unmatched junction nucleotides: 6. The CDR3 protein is CAITSTGLEQFF. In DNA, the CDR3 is TGTGCCATCACTTCGACAGGGCTTGAGCAGTTCTTC.

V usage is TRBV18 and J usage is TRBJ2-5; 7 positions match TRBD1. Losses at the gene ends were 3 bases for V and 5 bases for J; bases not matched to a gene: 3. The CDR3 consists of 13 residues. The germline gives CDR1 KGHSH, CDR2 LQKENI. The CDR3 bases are TGTGCCAGCTCACCGACAGGGAAGGAGACCCAGTACTTC. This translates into CASSPTGKETQYF.

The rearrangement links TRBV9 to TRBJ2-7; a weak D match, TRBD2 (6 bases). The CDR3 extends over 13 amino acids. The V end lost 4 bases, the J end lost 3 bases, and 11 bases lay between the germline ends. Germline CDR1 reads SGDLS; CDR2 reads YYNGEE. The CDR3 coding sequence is TGTGCCAGCAGCCCGGGGGTGGACTACGAGCAGTACTTC. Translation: CASSPGVDYEQYF.